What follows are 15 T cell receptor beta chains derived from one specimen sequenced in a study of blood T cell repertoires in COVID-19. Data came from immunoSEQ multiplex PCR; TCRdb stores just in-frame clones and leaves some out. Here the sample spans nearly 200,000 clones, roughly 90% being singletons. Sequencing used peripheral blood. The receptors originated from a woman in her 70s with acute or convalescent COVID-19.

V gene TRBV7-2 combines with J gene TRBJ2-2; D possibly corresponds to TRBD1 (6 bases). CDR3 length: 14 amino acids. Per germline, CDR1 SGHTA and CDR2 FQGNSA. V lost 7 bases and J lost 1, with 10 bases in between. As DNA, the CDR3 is TGTGCCAGCAATCTACAGGGGAACACCGGGGAGCTGTTTTTT. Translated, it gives CASNLQGNTGELFF.

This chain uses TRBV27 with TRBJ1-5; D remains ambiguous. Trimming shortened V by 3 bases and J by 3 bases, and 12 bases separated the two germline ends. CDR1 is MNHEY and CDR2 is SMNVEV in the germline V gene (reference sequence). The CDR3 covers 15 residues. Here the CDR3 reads CASSFEGKSNQPQHF. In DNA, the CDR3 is TGTGCCAGCAGTTTCGAGGGAAAATCCAATCAGCCCCAGCATTTT.

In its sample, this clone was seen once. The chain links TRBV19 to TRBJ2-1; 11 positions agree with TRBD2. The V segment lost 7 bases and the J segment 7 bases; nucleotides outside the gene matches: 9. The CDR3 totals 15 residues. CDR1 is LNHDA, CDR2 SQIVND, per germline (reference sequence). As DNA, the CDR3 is TGTGCCAGTAATTCTTGGGCTAGCGGGAGGAATGAGCAGTTCTTC. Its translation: CASNSWASGRNEQFF.

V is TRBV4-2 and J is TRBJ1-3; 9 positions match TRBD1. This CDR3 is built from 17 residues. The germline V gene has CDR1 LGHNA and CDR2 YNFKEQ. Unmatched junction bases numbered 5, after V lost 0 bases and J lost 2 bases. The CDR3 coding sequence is TGTGCCAGCAGCCAAGATCCGAGACAGGGGGCTGGAAACACCATATATTTT. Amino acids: CASSQDPRQGAGNTIYF.

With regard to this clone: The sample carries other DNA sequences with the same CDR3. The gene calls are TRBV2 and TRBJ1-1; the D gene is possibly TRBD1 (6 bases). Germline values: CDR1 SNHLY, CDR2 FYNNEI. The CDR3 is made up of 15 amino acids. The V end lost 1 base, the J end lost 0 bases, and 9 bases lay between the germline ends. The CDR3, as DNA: TGTGCCAGCAGTGAAGGGGGGCGGATGAACACTGAAGCTTTCTTT. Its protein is CASSEGGRMNTEAFF.

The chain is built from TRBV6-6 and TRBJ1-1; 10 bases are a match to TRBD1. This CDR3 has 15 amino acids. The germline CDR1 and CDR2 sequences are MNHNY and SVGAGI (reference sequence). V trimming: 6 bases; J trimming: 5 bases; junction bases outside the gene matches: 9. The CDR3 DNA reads TGTGCCAGCAGCCTACGGGGGGACAGGGGAACTGAAGCTTTCTTT. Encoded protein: CASSLRGDRGTEAFF.

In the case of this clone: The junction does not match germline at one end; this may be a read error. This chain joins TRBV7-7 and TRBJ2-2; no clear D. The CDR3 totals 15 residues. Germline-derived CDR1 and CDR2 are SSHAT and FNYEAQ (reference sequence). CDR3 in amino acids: CASSLGPANTGELFF. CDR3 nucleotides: TGTGCTAGCAGCCTAGGGCCCGCGAACACCGGGGAGCTGTTTTTT.

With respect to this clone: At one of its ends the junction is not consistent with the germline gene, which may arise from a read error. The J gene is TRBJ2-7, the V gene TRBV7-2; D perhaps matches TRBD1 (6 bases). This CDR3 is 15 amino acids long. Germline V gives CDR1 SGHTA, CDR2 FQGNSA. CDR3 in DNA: TGTGCCAGCAGTTTAGCCGGGACAAACACCTACGAGCAGTACTTC. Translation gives CASSLAGTNTYEQYF.

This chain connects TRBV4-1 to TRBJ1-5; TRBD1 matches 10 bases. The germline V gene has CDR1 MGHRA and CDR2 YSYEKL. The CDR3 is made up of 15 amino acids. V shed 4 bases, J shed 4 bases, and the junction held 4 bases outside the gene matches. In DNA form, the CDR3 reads TGCGCCAGCAGCCCGACAGGGGGCCGAAATCAGCCCCAGCATTTT. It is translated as CASSPTGGRNQPQHF.

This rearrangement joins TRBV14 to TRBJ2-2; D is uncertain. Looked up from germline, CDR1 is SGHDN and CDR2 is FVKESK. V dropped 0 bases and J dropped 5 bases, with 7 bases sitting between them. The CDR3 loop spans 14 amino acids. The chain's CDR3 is CASSQDPLTGELFF. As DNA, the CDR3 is TGTGCCAGCAGCCAAGATCCCTTAACCGGGGAGCTGTTTTTT.

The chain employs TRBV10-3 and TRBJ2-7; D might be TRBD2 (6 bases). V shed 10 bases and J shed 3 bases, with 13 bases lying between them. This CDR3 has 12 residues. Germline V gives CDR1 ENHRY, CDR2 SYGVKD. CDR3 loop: CATAGGIYEQYF. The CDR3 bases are TGTGCCACCGCCGGAGGGATCTACGAGCAGTACTTC.

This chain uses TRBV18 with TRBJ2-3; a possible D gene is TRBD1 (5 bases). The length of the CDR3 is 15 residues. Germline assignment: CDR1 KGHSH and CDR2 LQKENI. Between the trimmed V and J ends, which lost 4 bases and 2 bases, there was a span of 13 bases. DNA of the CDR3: TGTGCCAGCTCACTACTTCAGGACAACACAGATACGCAGTATTTT. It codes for CASSLLQDNTDTQYF.

DNA of the CDR3: TGCGCCAGCAGCTCGCAGGGGTTTGGGACTGAAGCTTTCTTT. Protein sequence: CASSSQGFGTEAFF. The chain uses TRBV5-1 and TRBJ1-1, with D possibly being TRBD1 (6 bases). This CDR3 region has 14 residues. Germline V gene data show CDR1 as SGHRS and CDR2 as YFSETQ. Trimming removed 3 bases at V and 5 bases at J, with 14 bases between.

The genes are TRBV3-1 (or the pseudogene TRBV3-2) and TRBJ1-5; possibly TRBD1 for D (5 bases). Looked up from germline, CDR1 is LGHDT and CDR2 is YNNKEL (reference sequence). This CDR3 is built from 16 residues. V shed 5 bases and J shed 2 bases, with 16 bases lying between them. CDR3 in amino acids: CASSDGGGSGNQPQHF. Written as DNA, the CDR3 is TGTGCCAGCAGCGACGGGGGAGGTAGCGGCAATCAGCCCCAGCATTTT.

CDR3 sequence reads: CASSPGQGAYFRGYTF. CDR3 sequence (DNA): TGTGCCAGTAGTCCGGGACAGGGGGCGTATTTTCGTGGCTACACCTTC. V is TRBV19 and J is TRBJ1-2; 12 bases fit TRBD1. The V gene's germline CDR1 is LNHDA and CDR2 SQIVND (reference sequence). The CDR3 extends over 16 amino acids. V trimming: 5 bases; J trimming: 7 bases; junction bases outside the gene matches: 11. Supplemented by reference TRBV19 and TRBJ1-2, the full variable domain reads DGGITQSPKYLFRKEGQNVTLSCEQNLNHDAMYWYRQDPGQGLRLIYYSQIVNDFQKGDIAEGYSVSREKKESFPLTVTSAQKNPTAFYLCASSPGQGAYFRGYTFGSGTRLTVV.